The clone carrying this T cell receptor beta chain was picked up many times. Its antigen is unknown. Via MiXCR, TCRdb re-called the 5' RACE reads, giving one row per CDR3 protein. The sample lists approximately 600,000 distinct CDR3 sequences; approximately 9.6% were seen once. The data belong to a study of identical twins. Findings and limits, study-wide: Invariant MAIT and iNKT cells could partly confound zero-insertion analyses.

This CDR3 contains 14 residues. Germline loops: CDR1 SGHAT, CDR2 FQDESV (reference sequence). V was trimmed by 5 bases and J by 6 bases, leaving 14 bases between them. The sample was also linked to a second study, of yellow fever vaccine responses in identical twins.

The clonotype comes from a woman aged 18 to 35 in good health. The chain carries TRBV11-1 and TRBJ2-1; tentative D call: TRBD1 (6 bases). Sequencing was done on a sample of PBMCs. The CDR3 here is CASSLNRDINEQFF. The DNA of the CDR3 is TGTGCCAGCAGCCTGAACCGGGACATCAATGAGCAGTTCTTC.